This TCR beta chain was retrieved from a study of response to subunit inactivated influenza vaccine. General observations from the study: T cells newly recruited by each seasonal influenza vaccination are few, the authors suggested.

TCRdb recomputed calls from the RT-PCR reads with MiXCR, one row per CDR3 protein. Here the sample spans approximately 490,000 distinct CDR3 sequences, more than 7% being singletons. This clonotype was seen a handful of times. Its antigen remains unknown. This TCR was recovered from a man between 50 and 69 years old who received an inactivated influenza vaccine. The material was PBMCs from blood, obtained less than 25 months after vaccination.

The CDR3 spells CASGGVGSSSGANVLTF. The CDR3 DNA is TGTGCCAGCGGAGGGGTAGGCAGCAGCTCTGGGGCCAACGTCCTGACTTTC. V and J are TRBV9 and TRBJ2-6; TRBD2 might be the D (6 bases). There are 17 residues in the CDR3. CDR1 is SGDLS, CDR2 YYNGEE, per germline. Trimming pared 7 bases from V and 0 bases from J, leaving 17 bases between.